What follows are 21 T cell receptor beta chains derived from one specimen sequenced in a study of blood T cell repertoires in COVID-19. Produced via immunoSEQ multiplex PCR; TCRdb's table is partial and in-frame only. The table includes nearly 350,000 clones, about 90% detected once. Material: PBMCs or T cells enriched from blood (not recorded which). These receptors were obtained from a young woman who had recovered from COVID-19.

V and J are TRBV2 and TRBJ1-3, with 9 positions matching TRBD1. The CDR3 length is 14 residues. CDR1 is SNHLY, CDR2 FYNNEI, per germline. The V and J ends lost 5 bases and 10 bases, in that order; junction bases with no gene match: 9. The DNA of the CDR3 is TGTGCCAGCAGTAAGGGACAGGGTTCATCGACCATATATTTT. Amino acids: CASSKGQGSSTIYF.

The genes are TRBV9 and TRBJ1-6; D gene uncertain. Germline V gene sequence: CDR1 SGDLS, CDR2 YYNGEE. The CDR3 length is 12 residues. With 7 bases removed from V and 7 bases from J, the gap between germline ends came to 9 bases. This chain's CDR3 is CASATRNSPLHF. DNA of the CDR3: TGTGCCAGCGCAACGAGGAATTCACCCCTCCACTTT.

The chain employs TRBV28 and TRBJ1-2; TRBD1 matches at 7 bases. The V gene end was trimmed by 5 bases and the J gene end by 0 bases; junction bases not matched to a gene: 6. Germline V gene sequence: CDR1 MDHEN, CDR2 SYDVKM. The CDR3 is made up of 15 amino acids. CDR3 sequence: CASSMRQGSNYGYTF. The CDR3 nucleotides read TGTGCCAGCAGTATGAGACAGGGATCTAACTATGGCTACACCTTC.

V and J are TRBV2 and TRBJ2-3; D might be TRBD1 (6 bases). This CDR3 contains 16 residues. Germline assignment: CDR1 SNHLY and CDR2 FYNNEI. V was trimmed by 7 bases and J by 2 bases, leaving 19 bases between them. In DNA form, the CDR3 reads TGTGCCAGCAACGAGAGGGGGACGCGGGTCACAGATACGCAGTATTTT. It encodes CASNERGTRVTDTQYF.

Here the CDR3 DNA reads TGTGCCAGCAGCTTAAGCTCAGGGATCGGTCAGCCCCAGCATTTT. It specifies CASSLSSGIGQPQHF. The chain joins TRBV7-2 to TRBJ1-5; the D gene is possibly TRBD1 (5 bases). V lost 2 bases, J lost 6 bases, and 14 bases lay in between. The CDR3 is 15 residues long. The germline V gene encodes CDR1 SGHTA and CDR2 FQGNSA.

The chain employs TRBV9 and TRBJ2-7; 9 bases agree with TRBD1. The CDR3 is made up of 15 amino acids. The germline V gene has CDR1 SGDLS and CDR2 YYNGEE. V lost 4 bases, J lost 4 bases, and 9 bases stayed unmatched. The CDR3 DNA follows: TGTGCCAGCAGCCCCTCTGGGACAGGGTTGTACGAGCAGTACTTC. The encoded protein is CASSPSGTGLYEQYF.

V and J are TRBV6-1 and TRBJ1-2; D is possibly TRBD1 (6 bases). CDR3 size: 14 residues. Per germline, CDR1 MNHNS and CDR2 SASEGT. The ends were cut back, 2 bases at V and 8 bases at J, with 15 bases in the middle. The CDR3 nucleotides read TGTGCCAGCAGTGAATCGCAGGGGCTCGGGGGCTACACCTTC. Its protein is CASSESQGLGGYTF.

J is TRBJ2-5 and V is TRBV6-1, with D uncertain. Between the trimmed V and J ends, which lost 2 bases and 7 bases, there was a span of 11 bases. This CDR3 has 13 amino acids. Germline CDR1 reads MNHNS; CDR2 reads SASEGT. The CDR3 spells CASSEKLDVTQYF. The CDR3 nucleotides are TGTGCCAGCAGTGAAAAGCTTGATGTGACCCAGTACTTC.

Concerning this clone: This same CDR3 is encoded by further DNA sequences in the sample. The chain couples TRBV7-8 to TRBJ1-5, with 10 bases aligning to TRBD1. The CDR3 extends over 16 amino acids. The ends lost 5 bases at V and 2 bases at J; junction bases unmatched: 6. Germline values: CDR1 SGHVS, CDR2 FQNEAQ. CDR3 DNA: TGTGCCAGCAGCGGAGGGACAGGGGTGGGCAATCAGCCCCAGCATTTT. Translation: CASSGGTGVGNQPQHF.

This clone was seen only once. The J gene is TRBJ2-2, the V gene TRBV28, with no clear D. Trimming stripped 1 base from V and 4 bases from J, with 4 bases between. The CDR3 consists of 13 residues. In germline, CDR1 is MDHEN, CDR2 SYDVKM. CDR3 sequence: CASSLFGTGELFF. The DNA of the CDR3 is TGTGCCAGCAGTTTATTCGGCACCGGGGAGCTGTTTTTT.

The genes are TRBV11-1 and TRBJ1-1; D gene uncertain. V gave up 2 bases and J gave up 3 bases, with 10 bases separating them. Germline V gives CDR1 SGHAT, CDR2 FQDESV (reference sequence). The CDR3 totals 14 residues. CDR3 nucleotide sequence: TGTGCCAGCAGCTTAATGGGCAAGGACACTGAAGCTTTCTTT. It yields the protein CASSLMGKDTEAFF.

The chain has TRBV14 and TRBJ2-5, with TRBD2 matching 10 bases. The CDR3 consists of 16 residues. From germline, CDR1 is SGHDN and CDR2 FVKESK. V was clipped by 1 base and J by 4 bases; unmatched bases: 6. The CDR3 region is CASSQGRASGGETQYF. CDR3 in DNA: TGTGCCAGCAGCCAAGGGCGGGCTAGCGGGGGAGAGACCCAGTACTTC.

This rearrangement joins TRBV28 to TRBJ1-4; 8 bases align to TRBD1. The CDR3 contains 15 residues. Germline loops: CDR1 MDHEN, CDR2 SYDVKM. The V gene end was trimmed by 6 bases and the J gene end by 8 bases; junction bases not matched to a gene: 11. The CDR3, as DNA: TGTGCCAGCAGGGGAGCGGAACAGGGGGGGGAAAAACTGTTTTTT. Translating it yields CASRGAEQGGEKLFF.

The CDR3 region has the DNA TGTGCCTGGAGCCACGTGCAGGTGACAGGGAATTCACCCCTCCACTTT. Residues: CAWSHVQVTGNSPLHF. J is TRBJ1-6 and V is TRBV30; 7 bases fit TRBD1. Looked up from germline, CDR1 is GTSNPN and CDR2 is SVGIG (reference sequence). V lost 3 bases, J lost 7 bases, and 12 bases stayed unmatched. The CDR3 sequence is 16 residues long.

This clone is a singleton in its sample. The gene calls are TRBV28 and TRBJ1-5; perhaps TRBD1 as D (6 bases). The CDR3 totals 17 residues. The V end was cut by 7 bases, the J end by 3 bases, with 22 bases between. Germline-derived CDR1 and CDR2 are MDHEN and SYDVKM. The CDR3 nucleotides read TGTGCCAGCATCTCCCTTCTAGGACAGAAGCCCAATCAGCCCCAGCATTTT. It is translated as CASISLLGQKPNQPQHF.

For this clone: The same CDR3 arises from other DNA sequences in this sample as well. This rearrangement joins TRBV19 to TRBJ2-7; 7 nucleotides line up with TRBD1. Germline V gives CDR1 LNHDA, CDR2 SQIVND (reference sequence). V was clipped by 3 bases and J by 2 bases; unmatched bases: 4. The length of the CDR3 is 14 residues. The CDR3 coding sequence is TGTGCCAGTAGTATTGGGGGACAGACCTACGAGCAGTACTTC. Amino acid sequence: CASSIGGQTYEQYF.

The chain uses TRBV5-6 and TRBJ2-7, with TRBD1 matching over 10 bases. The CDR3 has 14 residues. The germline gives CDR1 SGHDT, CDR2 YYEEEE. Germline trimming cut 3 bases from V and 5 bases from J; bases unmatched to any gene: 5. In DNA form, the CDR3 reads TGTGCCAGCAGCTGGGGACAGGGGATGGACGAGCAGTACTTC. It specifies CASSWGQGMDEQYF. Supplemented by reference TRBV5-6 and TRBJ2-7, the full variable domain reads DAGVTQSPTHLIKTRGQQVTLRCSPKSGHDTVSWYQQALGQGPQFIFQYYEEEERQRGNFPDRFSGHQFPNYSSELNVNALLLGDSALYLCASSWGQGMDEQYFGPGTRLTVT.

The chain employs TRBV7-9 and TRBJ2-3; D possibly corresponds to TRBD2 (6 bases). This CDR3 comprises 18 residues. Germline values: CDR1 SEHNR, CDR2 FQNEAQ (reference sequence). Between the trimmed V and J ends, which lost 3 bases and 1 base, there was a span of 20 bases. CDR3 in amino acids: CASSFHKSSASGTDTQYF. CDR3 nucleotide sequence: TGTGCCAGCAGCTTTCATAAGTCGTCGGCTAGCGGCACAGATACGCAGTATTTT.

The chain employs TRBV3-1 (or the pseudogene TRBV3-2) and TRBJ2-7; D unresolved. Deletions cut 0 bases from V and 0 bases from J, with 12 bases between. Germline values: CDR1 LGHDT, CDR2 YNNKEL (reference sequence). CDR3 size: 16 residues. CDR3: CASSQDSTAPSYEQYF. The CDR3 coding sequence is TGTGCCAGCAGCCAAGACTCCACAGCACCCTCCTACGAGCAGTACTTC.

This sequence joins TRBV28 and TRBJ1-2; possibly TRBD1 for D (5 bases). Germline V gene data show CDR1 as MDHEN and CDR2 as SYDVKM. The CDR3 length is 15 residues. V was pared by 3 bases and J by 2 bases, with 13 bases between. In DNA form, the CDR3 reads TGTGCCAGCAGTTTGGTGGCAGGGTACAACTATGGCTACACCTTC. Translating gives CASSLVAGYNYGYTF.

This chain connects TRBV7-9 to TRBJ1-5, with 7 bases that match TRBD1. The CDR3 totals 14 residues. V lost 5 bases, J lost 5 bases, and 6 bases stayed unmatched. Germline V gene lookup returns CDR1 SEHNR and CDR2 FQNEAQ (reference sequence). The DNA for the CDR3 is TGTGCCAGCAGCCTGGGACAGTCGCATCAGCCCCAGCATTTT. It codes for CASSLGQSHQPQHF.